Shown below are 32 T cell receptor beta chains from a single sample sequenced in a study of CD8+ T cells in alopecia areata. Cutaneous lymph nodes were pooled and cells sorted by CD4, CD8alpha, NKG2D, NKG2ACE and more. TCR sequencing used cDNA made by reverse transcription of extracted RNA. Profiling relied on immunoSEQ multiplex PCR, and the TCRdb table lists in-frame clones only, not all of them. The record shows 200,000 to 300,000 clones for this sample, with no singletons present. Sequenced material: CD4+ T cells sorted from a lymph node. These TCRs come from a C3H/HeJ mouse with alopecia areata. This strain's MHC haplotype is H2-k.

This clone was seen ten or more times. Gene labels here are mouse ones. The read halts 4 residues ahead of the CDR3 end, with the missing end drawn from the germline J gene. The sample carries other DNA sequences with the same CDR3. The chain combines TRBV5 with TRBJ1-1; weak D call: TRBD1 (5 bases). Trimming removed 2 bases at V and 4 bases at J, with 5 bases between. CDR1 LGHNA and CDR2 YNLKQL come from the germline V gene (reference sequence). This CDR3 comprises 12 residues. The CDR3 sequence: CASSQQGTEVFF. The CDR3 DNA, read in part, is TGTGCCAGCAGCCAACAGGGCACA.

The sample holds a few counts of this clone. Any gene name here is a mouse gene name. The read gets to within 4 residues of the CDR3 end, and the germline J gene fills in the rest. V and J are TRBV13-1 and TRBJ2-5; 7 bases agree with TRBD2. The V and J ends lost 7 bases and 1 base, in that order; junction bases with no gene match: 6. The CDR3 consists of 14 residues. Germline lookup yields CDR1 NSHNY and CDR2 SYGAGN. The CDR3 here is CASGAGGDQDTQYF. The CDR3 bases that were read are TGTGCCAGCGGCGCTGGGGGTGACCAAGAC.

At least ten counts were recorded for this clone. The germline and genes are mouse ones. Read data end 4 residues before the CDR3 end; the end is taken from the germline J gene. The chain uses TRBV17 and TRBJ2-1; a weak D match, TRBD2 (6 bases). This CDR3 is built from 14 residues. With 5 bases removed from V and 1 base from J, the gap between germline ends came to 9 bases. The germline V gene encodes CDR1 MNHDT and CDR2 YYDKIL. The sequenced CDR3 bases are TGTGCTAGCAGTGACCTGGGGAACTATGCT. It specifies CASSDLGNYA. The complete CDR3 reads CASSDLGNYAEQFF.

This clone was picked up many times. Gene names and germline refer to mouse. The read halts 4 residues ahead of the CDR3 end, with the missing end drawn from the germline J gene. This chain links TRBV1 with TRBJ2-2; D is perhaps TRBD2 (5 bases). The germline V and J ends were trimmed by 1 base and 1 base, with 7 bases remaining between them. Germline CDR1 reads NSQYPW; CDR2 reads LRSPGD (reference sequence). This CDR3 is 15 amino acids long. The sequenced part of the CDR3 DNA is TGCACCTGCAGTGCAGTTCTGGGAAACACCGGG. This translates into CTCSAVLGNTG. The complete CDR3 reads CTCSAVLGNTGQLYF.

This clone occurred a few times. The gene names given are mouse names. The read ends 4 residues before the CDR3 terminus; that terminus is restored from the germline J gene. The genes are TRBV13-1 and TRBJ2-5, with 10 positions matching TRBD2. Germline V lookup: CDR1 NSHNY, CDR2 SYGAGN. The CDR3 loop spans 14 amino acids. CDR3: CASSYDWGEDTQYF. CDR3 DNA, as far as it was read: TGTGCCAGCAGTTATGACTGGGGGGAAGAC.

Turning to this clone: Germline and genes here are mouse. The read finishes 4 residues shy of the CDR3 end, and the germline J gene is used to complete it. The chain links TRBV5 to TRBJ1-2, with 7 bases aligning to TRBD1. The CDR3 contains 17 residues. After removal of 0 bases from V and 0 bases from J, the junction contained 7 bases not matched to a gene. CDR1 and CDR2 (germline): LGHNA, YNLKQL (reference sequence). CDR3 DNA, as far as it was read: TGTGCCAGCAGCCAAGATTTGGGGACAGATGCAAACTCC. Protein: CASSQDLGTDANS. The whole CDR3 protein reads CASSQDLGTDANSDYTF.

On this clone itself: Germline and genes: mouse. With the read ending 4 residues before the CDR3 end, the germline J gene is used to fill in that end. Other DNA sequences in the sample encode the same CDR3. The chain combines TRBV13-3 with TRBJ2-2, with D possibly matching TRBD1 (5 bases). V was pared by 0 bases and J by 1 base, with 7 bases between. This CDR3 region has 15 residues. The germline gives CDR1 NNHDY, CDR2 SYVADS. The sequenced CDR3 bases are TGTGCCAGCAGTGATGCCGACAGAAACACCGGG. It translates to CASSDADRNTG. The whole CDR3 protein reads CASSDADRNTGQLYF.

With regard to this clone: Genes and germline are mouse. CDR3 DNA, as far as it was read: TGTGCCTGGAGTCTCACAGGGGTTGCT. Translated: CAWSLTGVA. The full-length CDR3 reads as CAWSLTGVAEQFF. The chain employs TRBV31 and TRBJ2-1; 7 positions agree with TRBD1. The missing CDR3 end, 4 residues past where the read stops, is filled in from the germline J gene. CDR1 GKSSPN and CDR2 SITVG come from the germline V gene. The CDR3 covers 13 residues. The ends lost 0 bases at V and 6 bases at J; junction bases unmatched: 2.

This clone was counted only a few times. Mouse names are used for the genes. Coverage ceases 4 residues before the CDR3 finishes, and the germline J gene fills in the end. V usage is TRBV13-3 and J usage is TRBJ2-1, with a tentative D call TRBD1 (6 bases). Trimming pared 7 bases from V and 1 base from J, leaving 9 bases between. The CDR3 is made up of 13 amino acids. Germline V lookup: CDR1 NNHDY, CDR2 SYVADS. The sequenced part of the CDR3 DNA is TGTGCCAGCGGGAGGGGGAACTATGCT. Residues: CASGRGNYA. Given in full, the CDR3 is CASGRGNYAEQFF.

This clone was picked up a small number of times. Genes here carry mouse names. The sequence runs out 4 residues before the end of the CDR3; the remainder is reconstructed from the germline J gene. The chain joins TRBV17 to TRBJ2-5; D is perhaps TRBD2 (6 bases). Germline loops: CDR1 MNHDT, CDR2 YYDKIL. CDR3 length equals 15 residues. Trimming cost V 2 bases and J 0 bases, with 9 bases left between them. CDR3 DNA, as far as it was read: TGTGCTAGCAGTAGACAACTGGGTAACCAAGAC. It specifies CASSRQLGNQD. The full CDR3 sequence reads CASSRQLGNQDTQYF.

Remarks on this clone: Each gene name is a mouse one. The sequenced fragment ends 4 residues before the CDR3 boundary, so the rest is inferred from the germline J gene. The chain uses TRBV14 and TRBJ2-5; no clear D gene. Germline V gives CDR1 SGHDT, CDR2 FRDEAV. The CDR3 has 14 residues. CDR3 residues: CASSFPAGGDTQYF. The covered CDR3 bases are TGTGCCAGCAGTTTCCCCGCAGGCGGGGAC.

Only a few counts were recorded for this clone. Mouse gene names and germline throughout. The CDR3 goes on 4 residues after the read ends, and that part is filled in from the germline J gene. The rearrangement uses TRBV13-2 and TRBJ2-3; 12 bases align to TRBD1. Per the germline V gene, CDR1 is NNHNN and CDR2 is SYGAGS (reference sequence). The CDR3 length is 15 residues. Partial CDR3 DNA: TGTGCCAGCGGTGGGGGGGACAGGGGGCTAGAA. Protein sequence: CASGGGDRGLE. The entire CDR3 reads CASGGGDRGLETLYF.

This clone was seen only a few times. The genes are named according to mouse. The read falls 4 residues short of the CDR3 end, and the missing part is taken from the germline J gene. V is TRBV29 and J is TRBJ2-2; D is perhaps TRBD1 (8 bases). V was shortened by 7 bases and J by 3 bases, with 12 bases between the two germline ends. The CDR3 extends over 14 amino acids. The V gene's germline CDR1 is MSHET and CDR2 SYDVDS. CDR3 residues: CASTTGGDTGQLYF. CDR3 DNA, as far as it was read: TGTGCTAGCACCACAGGGGGGGACACCGGG. The whole variable domain, filled in from reference TRBV29 and TRBJ2-2, reads DMKVTQMPRYLIKRMGENVLLECGQDMSHETMYWYRQDPGLGLQLIYISYDVDSNSEGDIPKGYRVSRKKREHFSLILDSAKTNQTSVYFCASTTGGDTGQLYFGEGSKLTVL.

This clone was detected only a few times. Mouse gene names and germline throughout. The CDR3 is cut off 4 residues early in the read; its end comes from the germline J gene. This chain uses TRBV14 with TRBJ2-3; the match to TRBD2 covers 7 bases. V lost 3 bases, J lost 0 bases, and 1 base stayed unmatched. From germline, CDR1 is SGHDT and CDR2 FRDEAV. This CDR3 spans 14 amino acids. The CDR3 reads CASSSGGSAETLYF. CDR3 DNA, as far as it was read: TGTGCCAGCAGTTCTGGGGGTAGTGCAGAA.

This clone was observed a few times. Mouse names are used for the genes. The read is 3 residues too short to cover the CDR3 end, so that end is filled in from the germline J gene. V gene TRBV29 combines with J gene TRBJ1-6; D might be TRBD1 (5 bases). TRBJ1-6 is sorted into the ORF group, with uncertain function. In germline, CDR1 is MSHET, CDR2 SYDVDS. V shed 3 bases and J shed 5 bases, with 8 bases lying between them. The CDR3 consists of 14 residues. The CDR3: CASSFLRDNSPLYF. CDR3 DNA (partial): TGTGCTAGCAGTTTCCTCAGGGATAATTCGCCC.

There are a few counts of this clone. Gene names are mouse gene names. The CDR3 end falls 4 residues outside the read, so it is completed with the germline J gene. Other DNA sequences in the same sample also yield this CDR3. The chain carries TRBV1 and TRBJ2-1, with D unclear. V dropped 3 bases and J dropped 3 bases, with 6 bases sitting between them. CDR1 and CDR2 from the germline V gene are NSQYPW and LRSPGD (reference sequence). This CDR3 comprises 13 residues. This CDR3 is CTCSATAYAEQFF. The DNA read from the CDR3 is TGCACCTGCAGTGCTACAGCCTATGCT.

A remark on this clone: Germline and genes here are mouse. From the germline J gene comes the end of the CDR3, since the read stops 4 residues before it. This chain joins TRBV31 and TRBJ2-3, with D possibly matching TRBD1 (6 bases). V was cut by 1 base and J by 0 bases, with 14 bases left in between. Germline V CDR1 and CDR2: GKSSPN, SITVG. The CDR3 has 16 amino acids. CDR3 in amino acids: CAWSPPGQTSAETLYF. The part of the CDR3 DNA that was read is TGTGCCTGGAGTCCTCCCGGACAGACTAGTGCAGAA.

This clone was observed a few times. Genes and germline are mouse. The missing CDR3 end, 4 residues past where the read stops, is filled in from the germline J gene. The chain recombines TRBV13-2 with TRBJ2-7; weak D call: TRBD2 (6 bases). V was trimmed by 4 bases and J by 0 bases, leaving 11 bases between them. This CDR3 is 14 amino acids long. Germline CDR1 and CDR2: NNHNN and SYGAGS (reference sequence). The CDR3 DNA, read in part, is TGTGCCAGCGGTCCCATGGGGGTCTCCTAT. Translation gives CASGPMGVSY. The whole CDR3 reads CASGPMGVSYEQYF.

As to this clone: Germline and genes here are mouse. Sequencing ends 4 residues short of the CDR3 end; the germline J gene provides the rest. This chain joins TRBV19 and TRBJ2-3, with D possibly being TRBD1 (6 bases). With 3 bases removed from V and 0 bases from J, the gap between germline ends came to 11 bases. The CDR3 length is 15 residues. The germline gives CDR1 FNHDT, CDR2 SITEND (reference sequence). CDR3 amino acids: CASSKGHLSAETLYF. The sequenced part of the CDR3 DNA is TGTGCCAGCAGTAAGGGACACCTTAGTGCAGAA.

There are a few counts of this clone. Gene names and germline refer to mouse. The missing CDR3 end, 4 residues past where the read stops, is filled in from the germline J gene. The chain carries TRBV19 and TRBJ2-3; 7 nucleotides match TRBD1. Germline V gene data show CDR1 as FNHDT and CDR2 as SITEND (reference sequence). The length of the CDR3 is 13 residues. The part of the CDR3 DNA that was read is TGTGCCAGCAGTATAGACAGGGGAGAA. Translation gives CASSIDRGE. The entire CDR3 protein reads CASSIDRGETLYF.

This clone has only a few counts. A far larger clone differs by one base, so this is likely a read error. Mouse gene names apply. The observed sequence ends 4 residues before the CDR3 terminus, with the missing tail filled in from the germline J gene. The chain recombines TRBV13-1 with TRBJ1-2; D uncertain. V lost 2 bases to trimming and J lost 3 bases, with 5 bases between them. Germline V gives CDR1 NSHNY, CDR2 SYGAGN. The CDR3 contains 12 residues. CDR3: CASSDRYSDYTF. Partial CDR3 DNA: TGTGCCAGCAGTGACAGATACTCC.

This clone has more than one count but fewer than ten. Gene names are the mouse ones. The CDR3 end falls 4 residues outside the read, so it is completed with the germline J gene. The same CDR3 arises from other DNA sequences in this sample as well. The chain recombines TRBV13-2 with TRBJ2-2; possibly TRBD1 for D (5 bases). Per the germline V gene, CDR1 is NNHNN and CDR2 is SYGAGS (reference sequence). The V gene lost 3 bases and the J gene lost 0 bases, with 6 bases spanning the gap. The CDR3 is made up of 14 amino acids. Incomplete CDR3 DNA: TGTGCCAGCGGTGCGACAGCAAACACCGGG. Its protein product is CASGATANTG. The CDR3 reads in full as CASGATANTGQLYF.

This clone was seen a few times. Mouse gene names apply. The CDR3 end lies 4 residues beyond the end of the read and is filled in from the germline J gene. The chain joins TRBV13-3 to TRBJ1-1; 8 bases fit TRBD1. The junction had 1 base not matched to a gene; V was cut back by 6 bases and J by 3 bases. Germline V gene sequence: CDR1 NNHDY, CDR2 SYVADS. The length of the CDR3 is 12 residues. The CDR3 sequence is CASKDRDTEVFF. The covered CDR3 bases are TGTGCCAGCAAGGACAGGGACACA.

This clone was detected ten times or more. Mouse gene names and germline throughout. Read sequence stops 4 residues before the CDR3 end, and the germline J gene provides the missing end. At the DNA level, this CDR3 is encoded by other sequences in the same sample as well. The V call is TRBV17, the J call TRBJ2-1, with D tentatively TRBD1 (5 bases). Germline values: CDR1 MNHDT, CDR2 YYDKIL. There are 14 residues in the CDR3. With 2 bases removed from V and 0 bases from J, the gap between germline ends came to 5 bases. Partial CDR3 DNA: TGTGCTAGCAGTAGAAGGGGTAACTATGCT. It specifies CASSRRGNYA. The CDR3 in its entirety is CASSRRGNYAEQFF.

This clone has just a few counts. Any gene name here is a mouse gene name. The CDR3 end falls 4 residues outside the read, so it is completed with the germline J gene. The V call is TRBV19, the J call TRBJ2-1; TRBD1 matches 9 bases. Germline CDR1 FNHDT, CDR2 SITEND (reference sequence). The CDR3 contains 14 residues. The chain's CDR3 is CASIPQGARAEQFF. Incomplete CDR3 DNA: TGTGCCAGCATACCACAGGGGGCGCGGGCT.

This clone was seen more than once but under ten times. The gene names given are mouse names. Read sequence stops 4 residues before the CDR3 end, and the germline J gene provides the missing end. The rearrangement joins TRBV13-1 to TRBJ2-5; D gene uncertain. V was cut by 3 bases and J by 2 bases, with 10 bases left in between. This CDR3 spans 14 amino acids. The germline V gene encodes CDR1 NSHNY and CDR2 SYGAGN. This chain's CDR3 is CASSARQIQDTQYF. The covered CDR3 bases are TGTGCCAGCAGTGCTCGACAAATCCAAGAC.

On this clone: Mouse names are used for the genes. The read ends 4 residues early relative to the CDR3; the germline J gene fills the gap. The chain couples TRBV13-3 to TRBJ2-7; TRBD1 is a possible D gene (6 bases). CDR3 length: 13 amino acids. Germline V gene data show CDR1 as NNHDY and CDR2 as SYVADS. V was trimmed by 4 bases and J by 0 bases, leaving 8 bases between them. CDR3 DNA (partial): TGTGCCAGCAGTTTGACAGGCTCCTAT. Translation: CASSLTGSY. The CDR3 in full is CASSLTGSYEQYF.

Concerning this clone itself: Gene names and germline refer to mouse. The read stops 4 residues short of the end of the CDR3; the missing end is completed from the germline J gene. V and J are TRBV13-2 and TRBJ1-2; TRBD1 aligns across 9 bases. Per the germline V gene, CDR1 is NNHNN and CDR2 is SYGAGS (reference sequence). This CDR3 region has 15 residues. After removal of 0 bases from V and 3 bases from J, the junction contained 3 bases not matched to a gene. CDR3 region: CASGDARTGDSDYTF. The part of the CDR3 DNA that was read is TGTGCCAGCGGTGATGCCCGGACAGGGGACTCC.

This clone was detected many times. The gene names here belong to mouse. Partial CDR3 DNA: TGTGCCAGCAGTCTGGGGGGTCCAAACACCGGG. Protein sequence: CASSLGGPNTG. In full, the CDR3 is CASSLGGPNTGQLYF. The chain is built from TRBV19 and TRBJ2-2, with TRBD2 matching over 8 bases. The observed sequence ends 4 residues before the CDR3 terminus, with the missing tail filled in from the germline J gene. The CDR3 totals 15 residues. Germline CDR1 reads FNHDT; CDR2 reads SITEND (reference sequence). After removal of 4 bases from V and 0 bases from J, the junction contained 2 bases not matched to a gene.

There are a few counts of this clone. The germline and genes are mouse ones. The read terminates 4 residues before the CDR3 end, so the remaining end is supplied by the germline J gene. The chain combines TRBV17 with TRBJ2-5; 8 bases line up with TRBD1. Losses at the gene ends were 5 bases for V and 0 bases for J; bases not matched to a gene: 4. The CDR3 is 15 residues long. CDR1 and CDR2 (germline): MNHDT, YYDKIL. CDR3 loop: CASSPDRANQDTQYF. The covered CDR3 bases are TGTGCTAGCAGTCCGGACAGGGCAAACCAAGAC.

Points on this clone: The listed genes are named as in mouse. The DNA ends 4 residues before the CDR3 does, and the rest of the CDR3 is filled in from the germline J gene. In the same sample, other DNA sequences code for this CDR3. V is TRBV13-1 and J is TRBJ2-3; 10 bases line up with TRBD2. The CDR3 length is 16 residues. Germline CDR1 NSHNY, CDR2 SYGAGN. V dropped 0 bases and J dropped 0; count of bases not matched to a gene: 1. CDR3 region: CASSDAWGGSAETLYF. The CDR3 bases that were read are TGTGCCAGCAGTGATGCCTGGGGGGGCAGTGCAGAA.

This clone came up a few times. Here the gene names and germline are mouse. The sequenced CDR3 bases are TGTGCCAGCAGTAACAGGAACACCGGG. Translated: CASSNRNTG. Given in full, the CDR3 is CASSNRNTGQLYF. The rearrangement links TRBV19 to TRBJ2-2; D perhaps matches TRBD1 (5 bases). The read ends 4 residues early relative to the CDR3; the germline J gene fills the gap. Germline CDR1 FNHDT, CDR2 SITEND (reference sequence). The CDR3 contains 13 residues. V gave up 3 bases and J gave up 2 bases, with 5 bases separating them.